This TCR beta chain was documented in a study of blood T cells in healthy people across ages. Primers used in a second PCR of about 6 to 12 cycles were a sample-barcoded 5' primer and a J-beta primer mix. TCRdb used MiXCR to reprocess the 5' RACE reads, holding one entry per CDR3 protein. The repertoire holds 1.5 million to 1.9 million distinct CDR3 sequences, with 35% to 45% as singletons. Findings and limits, study-wide: Roughly linear age-related decline in beta diversity appeared, significant by age approximately 43. With donor CMV status unknown, expanded clonotype changes were possibly confounded. Compared with aged donors, long-lived donors showed fewer expanded clones, suggesting selection. A strong correlation was found between TCR beta diversity and the percentage of naive T cells.

Germline lookup yields CDR1 KGHSY and CDR2 FQNENV. Deletions cut 9 bases from V and 4 bases from J, with 19 bases between. There are 15 residues in the CDR3. In the case of this clonotype: Its antigen is unknown.

The source is a woman aged 18-35 years in good health. Sequences were obtained from blood. The chain combines TRBV16 with TRBJ2-1; D is unclear. In DNA form, the CDR3 reads TGTGCCAGTTACTCAGGCTTAATGGGATACAATGAGCAGTTCTTC. Translating it yields CASYSGLMGYNEQFF.